These 18 T cell receptor beta chains were all obtained from the same sample, sequenced in a study of blood T cell repertoires in COVID-19. Sequencing was performed with immunoSEQ multiplex PCR; in TCRdb, only in-frame clones are kept and a portion is missing. The sample consists of around 220,000 clones, roughly 84% of them appearing once. Sequenced sample: PBMCs or T cells enriched from blood (not recorded which). These receptors were taken from a woman between 35 and 50 years old who had recovered from COVID-19.

This chain connects TRBV6-1 to TRBJ1-1; perhaps TRBD1 as D (6 bases). The CDR3 length is 16 residues. V dropped 1 base and J dropped 7 bases, with 19 bases sitting between them. CDR1 and CDR2 (germline): MNHNS, SASEGT. The CDR3 DNA follows: TGTGCCAGCAGTGAAGTACAGGGAAAAGGGAGTGATGAAGCTTTCTTT. Translated: CASSEVQGKGSDEAFF.

This chain links TRBV27 with TRBJ2-1; 7 bases map to TRBD2. V gave up 10 bases and J gave up 0 bases; unmatched junction bases: 6. The CDR3 covers 14 residues. Germline V gives CDR1 MNHEY, CDR2 SMNVEV (reference sequence). The chain's CDR3 is CAIRAGSSYNEQFF. Here the CDR3 DNA reads TGTGCCATCCGAGCGGGGAGCTCCTACAATGAGCAGTTCTTC.

Written as DNA, the CDR3 is TGTGCCAGCTCACCGCCCTTAGCGGGAGTACGAGATACGCAGTATTTT. Translated, it gives CASSPPLAGVRDTQYF. The rearrangement uses TRBV18 and TRBJ2-3; 9 nucleotides align to TRBD2. The CDR3 has 16 residues. Germline V gene sequence: CDR1 KGHSH, CDR2 LQKENI. Trimming at V came to 3 bases and at J to 5 bases, leaving 9 bases not matched to a gene.

This clone was found a few times. The V gene is TRBV6-2 or TRBV6-3, the J gene TRBJ2-6; D call uncertain. Trimming took off 2 bases at V and 7 bases at J, with 12 bases between the two ends. The CDR3 length is 15 residues. The V gene's germline CDR1 is MNHEY and CDR2 SVGEGT. CDR3 nucleotides: TGTGCCAGCAGTTACGGATGGCGAGGAGCCAACGTCCTGACTTTC. This codes for CASSYGWRGANVLTF.

The chain combines TRBV3-1 (or the pseudogene TRBV3-2) with TRBJ2-1, with a weak D call TRBD2 (5 bases). Germline values: CDR1 LGHDT, CDR2 YNNKEL (reference sequence). V shed 4 bases and J shed 2 bases, with 15 bases lying between them. The CDR3 has 16 amino acids. CDR3 in amino acids: CASSLEAEPTYNEQFF. CDR3 nucleotides: TGTGCCAGCAGCCTTGAAGCGGAGCCTACCTACAATGAGCAGTTCTTC.

The V call is TRBV24-1, the J call TRBJ2-5; maybe TRBD1 (6 bases). The CDR3 loop spans 17 amino acids. Trimming took off 0 bases at V and 2 bases at J, with 15 bases between the two ends. CDR1 is KGHDR, CDR2 SFDVKD, per germline. CDR3 sequence reads: CATSDLSQGTGQETQYF. In DNA form, the CDR3 reads TGTGCCACCAGTGATTTGTCGCAAGGCACAGGGCAAGAGACCCAGTACTTC.

The chain joins TRBV5-1 to TRBJ1-1; D unclear. Germline CDR1 and CDR2: SGHRS and YFSETQ. Between the trimmed V and J ends, which lost 4 bases and 1 base, there was a span of 8 bases. This CDR3 region has 13 residues. CDR3 bases: TGCGCCAGCAGCAACACATGGAACACTGAAGCTTTCTTT. It encodes CASSNTWNTEAFF.

J is TRBJ2-1 and V is TRBV5-4; possible D gene TRBD1, 6 bases. From germline, CDR1 is SGHNT and CDR2 YYREEE (reference sequence). Trimming stripped 10 bases from V and 4 bases from J, with 24 bases between. The CDR3 loop spans 16 amino acids. The CDR3 loop is CAGSQGPLFLYNEQFF. CDR3 DNA sequence: TGTGCCGGATCCCAGGGGCCTCTCTTTTTATACAATGAGCAGTTCTTC.

V is TRBV12-5 and J is TRBJ1-3, with 8 bases that match TRBD1. This CDR3 region has 16 residues. Germline V gene sequence: CDR1 LGHNT, CDR2 FRNRAP. Trimming took 6 bases from V and 2 from J; bases not matched to a gene: 9. CDR3 in DNA: TGTGCTAGTGGCCTTGTCCCGGGACAGGCTGGAAACACCATATATTTT. Its protein product is CASGLVPGQAGNTIYF.

There are a few counts of this clone. V is TRBV7-2 and J is TRBJ1-3; D is possibly TRBD1 (6 bases). Per germline, CDR1 SGHTA and CDR2 FQGNSA. Trimming cost V 6 bases and J 4 bases, with 13 bases left between them. The CDR3 has 14 amino acids. In DNA, the CDR3 is TGTGCCAGCAGACAAGGGGGACTAGGAAACACCATATATTTT. Protein sequence: CASRQGGLGNTIYF.

The chain couples TRBV28 to TRBJ1-2; D not certain. Trimming pared 6 bases from V and 6 bases from J, leaving 26 bases between. This CDR3 comprises 17 residues. The germline gives CDR1 MDHEN, CDR2 SYDVKM. The CDR3 DNA sequence: TGTGCCAGCAGGGCCATGGGAGGCTCAGCTCGGCTCGATGGCTACACCTTC. Translation gives CASRAMGGSARLDGYTF.

The chain joins TRBV5-4 to TRBJ1-2; 11 bases align to TRBD1. The germline V gene has CDR1 SGHNT and CDR2 YYREEE (reference sequence). V shed 1 base and J 5 bases; nucleotides not matched to a gene: 4. The CDR3 length is 15 residues. The CDR3 protein is CASSLTGTGGYGYTF. DNA for the CDR3: TGTGCCAGCAGCTTGACCGGGACAGGGGGTTATGGCTACACCTTC.

The chain combines TRBV4-1 with TRBJ1-1; no clear D. V lost 2 bases and J 6 bases, leaving 10 bases between the germline ends. There are 13 residues in the CDR3. Germline lookup yields CDR1 MGHRA and CDR2 YSYEKL. The CDR3 spells CASSQNASPEAFF. The CDR3 bases are TGCGCCAGCAGCCAAAACGCGAGCCCTGAAGCTTTCTTT.

V usage is TRBV2 and J usage is TRBJ2-3; a possible D gene is TRBD2 (6 bases). The germline gives CDR1 SNHLY, CDR2 FYNNEI. V was cut by 5 bases and J by 2 bases, with 11 bases left in between. CDR3 length equals 14 residues. CDR3 DNA: TGTGCCAGCAGTCCGGGAGTCTCCACAGATACGCAGTATTTT. Protein sequence: CASSPGVSTDTQYF.

V and J are TRBV30 and TRBJ2-1, with 9 bases aligning to TRBD2. Germline CDR1 and CDR2: GTSNPN and SVGIG (reference sequence). Unmatched junction bases numbered 2, after V lost 3 bases and J lost 5 bases. The CDR3 consists of 13 residues. CDR3: CAWSSGRNNEQFF. In DNA, the CDR3 is TGTGCCTGGAGCAGCGGGAGGAACAATGAGCAGTTCTTC.

This chain uses TRBV28 with TRBJ2-1; 9 bases are a match to TRBD2. Germline V gives CDR1 MDHEN, CDR2 SYDVKM. This CDR3 is 15 amino acids long. V gave up 8 bases and J gave up 7 bases; unmatched junction bases: 12. Here the CDR3 reads CASQWRGSGSNEQFF. Here the CDR3 DNA reads TGTGCCAGCCAATGGAGAGGTAGCGGGAGTAATGAGCAGTTCTTC.

The chain has TRBV6-1 and TRBJ2-2, with D possibly matching TRBD1 (5 bases). Looked up from germline, CDR1 is MNHNS and CDR2 is SASEGT. CDR3 length equals 14 residues. The V gene lost 3 bases and the J gene lost 5 bases, with 10 bases spanning the gap. CDR3 coding DNA: TGTGCCAGCAGTGAGTTTTCAGGGACCGGGGAGCTGTTTTTT. Translating it yields CASSEFSGTGELFF.

The chain employs TRBV24-1 and TRBJ1-5, with TRBD1 identical over 7 bases. The CDR3 is made up of 19 amino acids. The V gene's germline CDR1 is KGHDR and CDR2 SFDVKD. The V and J ends lost 2 bases and 2 bases, in that order; junction bases with no gene match: 14. CDR3 region: CATSDCPGRGGACNQPQHF. DNA for the CDR3: TGTGCCACCAGTGATTGCCCTGGTAGAGGGGGCGCGTGCAATCAGCCCCAGCATTTT.